This T cell receptor (beta chain) was captured in a study of blood T cell repertoires in COVID-19. The length of the CDR3 is 15 residues. The germline V and J ends were trimmed by 2 bases and 4 bases, with 15 bases remaining between them. The V gene's germline CDR1 is MNHNY and CDR2 SVGAGI (reference sequence). The protocol was immunoSEQ multiplex PCR, while the TCRdb copy is restricted to in-frame clones and leaves out a portion. The table includes approximately 270,000 clones, about 79% detected once. The sequence was collected from an elderly man with acute or convalescent COVID-19. This rearrangement joins TRBV6-6 to TRBJ2-7; a weak D match, TRBD1 (6 bases). Sequencing was carried out using peripheral blood. CDR3 bases: TGTGCCAGCAGTTACAGGGCAGGGGTGGTATACGAGCAGTACTTC. Its protein product is CASSYRAGVVYEQYF.